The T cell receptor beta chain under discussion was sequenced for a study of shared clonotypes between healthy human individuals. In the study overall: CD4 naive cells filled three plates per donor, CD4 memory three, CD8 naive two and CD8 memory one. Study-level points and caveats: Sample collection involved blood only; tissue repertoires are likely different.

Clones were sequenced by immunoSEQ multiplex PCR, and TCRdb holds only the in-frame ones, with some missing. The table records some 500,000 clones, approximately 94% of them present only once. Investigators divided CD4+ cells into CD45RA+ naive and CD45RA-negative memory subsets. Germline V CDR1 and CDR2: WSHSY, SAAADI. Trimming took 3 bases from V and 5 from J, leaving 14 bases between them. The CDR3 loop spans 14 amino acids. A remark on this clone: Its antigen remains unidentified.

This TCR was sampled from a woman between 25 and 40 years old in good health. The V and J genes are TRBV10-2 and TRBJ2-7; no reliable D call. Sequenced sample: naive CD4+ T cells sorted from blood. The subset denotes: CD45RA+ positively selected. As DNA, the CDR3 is TGCGCCAGCAGTGATCGTCAGGAGTTCGACGAGCAGTACTTC. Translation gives CASSDRQEFDEQYF.